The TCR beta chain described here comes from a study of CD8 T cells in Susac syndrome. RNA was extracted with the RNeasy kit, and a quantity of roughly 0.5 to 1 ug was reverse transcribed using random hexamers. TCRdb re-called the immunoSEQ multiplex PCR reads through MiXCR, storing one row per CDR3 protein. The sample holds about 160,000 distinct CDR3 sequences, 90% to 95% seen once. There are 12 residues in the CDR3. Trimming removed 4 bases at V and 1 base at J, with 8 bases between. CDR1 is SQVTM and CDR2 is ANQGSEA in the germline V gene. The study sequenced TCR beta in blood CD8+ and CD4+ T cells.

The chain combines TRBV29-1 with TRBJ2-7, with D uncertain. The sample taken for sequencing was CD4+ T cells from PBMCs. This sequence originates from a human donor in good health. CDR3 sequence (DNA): TGCAGCGTTGCCGCGAGTTCCTACGAGCAGTACTTC. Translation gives CSVAASSYEQYF.